This entry is about one T cell receptor beta chain. Its antigen remains unidentified. Described treatment: approximately 18 received Ad26.COV2.S at low or high dose, single or two shots; roughly five received placebo; per-sample allocation not given. Each sample was drawn 63 days after the first injection (of vaccine or placebo). The data derive from a study of Ad26.COV2.S vaccination and SARS-CoV-2 variants. Findings of the study overall: An underestimation of total T cell responses may have resulted from the TCR breadth and depth analyses.

Only in-frame clones appear in the TCRdb table, and some are missing; sequencing was by immunoSEQ multiplex PCR. Seen here are about 680,000 clones, around 92% observed once, and the top ten hold approximately 1.5%. The source of this sequence is a person aged 18-65 years who received the Ad26.COV2.S COVID-19 vaccine or a placebo. The sequencing here drew on peripheral blood, taken in a trial of Ad26.COV2.S vaccine versus placebo.

As DNA, the CDR3 is TGCGCCAGCAGTATCGGGGGTTTGAACTATGGCTACACCTTC. Its protein product is CASSIGGLNYGYTF. The chain uses TRBV5-1 and TRBJ1-2; D might be TRBD1 (5 bases). The germline V gene has CDR1 SGHRS and CDR2 YFSETQ. The CDR3 length is 14 residues. V lost 5 bases, J lost 2 bases, and 13 bases lay in between.